This record looks at one T cell receptor beta chain sequence and its context. What it binds is unknown. Germline V gives CDR1 LGHDT, CDR2 YNNKEL (reference sequence). V dropped 3 bases and J dropped 4; count of bases not matched to a gene: 5. The CDR3 length is 14 residues. Researchers attached unique molecular identifiers to individual cDNA molecules. TCRdb used MiXCR to reprocess the 5' RACE reads, holding one entry per CDR3 protein. Counted here are under 80,000 distinct CDR3 sequences, under 15% occurring once; the ten biggest clones make up about 4.7%. The data originate from a study of early T cells in non-severe SARS-CoV-2 infection. About the study: Sequencing used unsorted whole-blood bulk RNA, so chains lack pairing.

Study-wide points: Private and CD4 specificities were missed by VDJdb matching, which favored anti-spike CD8 responses.

This TCR came from an adult who was a healthcare worker with PCR-confirmed SARS-CoV-2 infection or an uninfected control (not recorded which). Material for sequencing was whole blood. The chain couples TRBV3-1 to TRBJ1-2; 7 nucleotides line up with TRBD1. CDR3 in amino acids: CASSHEQGIYGYTF. DNA of the CDR3: TGTGCCAGCAGCCACGAACAGGGGATCTATGGCTACACCTTC.